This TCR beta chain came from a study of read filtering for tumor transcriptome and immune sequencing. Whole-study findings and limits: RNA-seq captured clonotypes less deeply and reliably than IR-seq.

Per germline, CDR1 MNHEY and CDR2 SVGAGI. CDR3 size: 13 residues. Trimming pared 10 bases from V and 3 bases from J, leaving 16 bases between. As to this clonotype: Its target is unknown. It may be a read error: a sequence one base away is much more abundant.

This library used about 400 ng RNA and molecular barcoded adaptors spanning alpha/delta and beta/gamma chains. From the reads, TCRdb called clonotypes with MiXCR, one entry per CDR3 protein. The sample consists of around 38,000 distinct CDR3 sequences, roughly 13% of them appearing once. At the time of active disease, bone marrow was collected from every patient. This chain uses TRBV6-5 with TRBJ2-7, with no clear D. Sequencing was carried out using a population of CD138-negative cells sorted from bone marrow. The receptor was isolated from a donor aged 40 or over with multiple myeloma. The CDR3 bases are TGTGCCAACAGCCGATTTGACGGCTACGAGCAGTACTTC. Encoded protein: CANSRFDGYEQYF.